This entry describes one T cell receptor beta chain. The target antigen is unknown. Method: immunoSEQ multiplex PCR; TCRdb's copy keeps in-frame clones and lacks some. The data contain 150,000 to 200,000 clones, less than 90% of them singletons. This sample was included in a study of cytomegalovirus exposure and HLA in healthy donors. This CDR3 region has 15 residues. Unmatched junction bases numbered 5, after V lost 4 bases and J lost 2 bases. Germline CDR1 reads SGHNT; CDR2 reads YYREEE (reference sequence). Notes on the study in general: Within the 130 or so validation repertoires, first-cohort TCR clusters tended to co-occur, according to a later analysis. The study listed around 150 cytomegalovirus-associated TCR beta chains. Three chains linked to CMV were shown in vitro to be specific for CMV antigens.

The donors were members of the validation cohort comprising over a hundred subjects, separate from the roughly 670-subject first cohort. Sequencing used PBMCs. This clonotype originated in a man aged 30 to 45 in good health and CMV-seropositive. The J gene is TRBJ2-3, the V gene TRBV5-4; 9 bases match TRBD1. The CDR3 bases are TGTGCCAGCAGCGTGGACAGGGGCCTCACAGATACGCAGTATTTT. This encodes CASSVDRGLTDTQYF.